These T cell receptor beta chains were read from a single sample in a study of vaccination and CD4 T cells after COVID-19. No antigens are known for them. TCRdb ran MiXCR on the PCR reads and lists one entry per CDR3 protein. Of 6,500 to 9,000 distinct CDR3 sequences in the sample, around 37% were seen once. The sequenced sample consisted of CD4+ T cells from blood, cultured in vitro. All receptors derive from a human donor in good health. CDR3s leave out the opening cysteine and the closing phenylalanine or tryptophan.

TRBV28	TRBJ1-2	ASSITALNPQSYGYT
TRBV7-2	TRBJ1-2	ASSLSPGGKGYT
TRBV18	TRBJ2-2	ASSPGQRTGELF
TRBV19	TRBJ2-4	ASSMLGVGQGQNIQY
TRBV5-6	TRBJ2-1	ASSRVKGSRNEQF
TRBV4-1	TRBJ2-7	ASSQGPPHGLAGGPVYEQY
TRBV4-2	TRBJ1-5	ASSQDPRADQPQH
TRBV20-1	TRBJ1-6	SARSTGTGERNSPLH
TRBV12-3/TRBV12-4	TRBJ1-5	ASSLADIYSNQPQH
TRBV6-2/TRBV6-3	TRBJ2-1	ASKAFRSGTYNEQF
TRBV20-1	TRBJ1-2	SARLNGYT
TRBV19	TRBJ1-1	ASSILSGLKNTEAF
TRBV10-1	TRBJ1-2	ASSESAGKGYT
TRBV10-1	TRBJ2-4	ASSDPSGGGKNIQY
TRBV5-1	TRBJ1-6	ASRQSAGNNSPLH
TRBV12-3/TRBV12-4	TRBJ2-2	ASSLFRPTGELF
TRBV7-2	TRBJ2-3	ASRPGGLTTDTQY
TRBV19	TRBJ2-7	ASSIGLSSYEQY
TRBV5-1	TRBJ1-1	ASSDTLRTVMNTEAF
TRBV20-1	TRBJ1-5	SAETGYSNQPQH